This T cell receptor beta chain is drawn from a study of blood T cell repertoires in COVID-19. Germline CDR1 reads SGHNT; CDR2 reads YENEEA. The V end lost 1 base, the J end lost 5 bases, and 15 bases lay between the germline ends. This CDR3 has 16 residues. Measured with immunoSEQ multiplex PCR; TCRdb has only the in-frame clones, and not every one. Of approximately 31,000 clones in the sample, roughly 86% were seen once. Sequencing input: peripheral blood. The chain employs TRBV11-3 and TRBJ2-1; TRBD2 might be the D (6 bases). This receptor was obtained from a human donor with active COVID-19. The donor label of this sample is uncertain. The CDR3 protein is CASSLGTARGNNEQFF. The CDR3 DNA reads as TGTGCCAGCAGCTTAGGGACGGCTCGCGGGAACAATGAGCAGTTCTTC.